These T cell receptor beta chains were read from a single sample in a study of vaccination effects on CD4 cells after COVID-19. Libraries were prepared by immunoSEQ multiplex PCR; TCRdb keeps only in-frame clonotypes and omits some of them. The sample records approximately 31,000 clones, approximately 78% being singletons. These receptors' antigens are unknown. Here the sequenced sample was CD4+ T cells from PBMCs cultured with a peptide pool, taken before COVID-19 vaccination. These receptors were collected from a human donor who had a prior SARS-CoV-2 infection. Both conserved end residues are part of each CDR3. The order of the fields is clone size, V gene, D gene, J gene, CDR3 protein, CDR3 DNA. The D gene is left open where the match is weak. Clone size is stated in some rows and not others, as once, few, many or a class when expanded.

-	TRBV5-1	TRBD2	TRBJ2-2	CASSLSAAGGAGELFF	TGCGCCAGCAGCTTGAGCGCGGCGGGGGGGGCCGGGGAGCTGTTTTTT
-	TRBV2	-	TRBJ2-7	CASRPEYVRASF	TGTGCCAGCAGGCCGGAATACGTGAGGGCTAGCTTC
-	TRBV18	TRBD2	TRBJ2-3	CASSPPWGGGTPTDTQYF	TGTGCCAGCTCACCACCGTGGGGCGGGGGGACCCCCACAGATACGCAGTATTTT
-	TRBV18	-	TRBJ1-5	CASSPHPSGDQPQHF	TGTGCCAGCTCACCGCACCCTTCAGGGGATCAGCCCCAGCATTTT
few	TRBV6-5	-	TRBJ1-2	CASNNGGSGYTF	TGTGCCAGCAACAACGGGGGTTCTGGCTACACCTTC
few	TRBV3-1/TRBV3-2	-	TRBJ1-2	CASSQRAGTYGYTF	TGTGCCAGCAGCCAACGGGCAGGAACCTATGGCTACACCTTC
-	TRBV11-2	TRBD2	TRBJ2-1	CASSTKRGDGTYNEQFF	TGTGCCAGCAGCACGAAGCGGGGGGACGGCACCTACAATGAGCAGTTCTTC
-	TRBV7-2	TRBD2	TRBJ2-1	CASRSSGSYNEQFF	TGTGCCAGCAGGTCTAGCGGCTCCTACAATGAGCAGTTCTTC
-	TRBV5-4	-	TRBJ1-2	CASSRRGTYDGYTF	TGTGCCAGCAGCCGAAGGGGGACCTATGATGGCTACACCTTC
-	TRBV24-1	TRBD1	TRBJ2-3	CATSDSLTGTGKDTQYF	TGTGCCACCAGTGACTCCCTGACCGGGACAGGGAAAGATACGCAGTATTTT
-	TRBV15	-	TRBJ1-1	CATSRGSGREAFF	TGTGCCACCAGCAGAGGATCGGGTAGGGAAGCTTTCTTT